Below are 3 T cell receptor beta chains sequenced from a single sample in a study of CD8+CD57+ T cells in acquired aplastic anemia. Genomic DNA acted as the template from which TCR beta VDJ combination and CDR3 sequence profiling were carried out. TCRdb redid the calling of the reads with MiXCR, one entry per CDR3 protein. Of 90,000 to 120,000 distinct CDR3 sequences listed, around 53% are singletons. The sequenced sample was sorted CD4+, CD8+, or CD8+CD57+ T cells (not recorded which) from PBMCs. The receptors were gathered from a human donor in good health, serving as a control.

This clonotype was picked up one time. It may be a read error: a sequence one base away is much more abundant. The V call is TRBV30, the J call TRBJ1-2; D unresolved. V shed 5 bases and J shed 6 bases, with 16 bases lying between them. The CDR3 totals 13 residues. Germline CDR1 reads GTSNPN; CDR2 reads SVGIG (reference sequence). CDR3 sequence (DNA): TGTGCCTGGGGTTACGGGTCAAGGGATGGCTACACCTTC. Its protein is CAWGYGSRDGYTF.

The table lists this clonotype with a few counts. J is TRBJ2-7 and V is TRBV19; the match to TRBD2 covers 13 bases. After removal of 5 bases from V and 2 bases from J, the junction contained 9 bases not matched to a gene. Germline V gene sequence: CDR1 LNHDA, CDR2 SQIVND (reference sequence). The CDR3 is made up of 17 amino acids. In DNA form, the CDR3 reads TGTGCCAGTAGTGTTCCAAGGACTAGCGGGGGAACCTACGAGCAGTACTTC. Protein sequence: CASSVPRTSGGTYEQYF.

The rearrangement uses TRBV15 and TRBJ2-7, with TRBD1 matching 7 bases. The V gene's germline CDR1 is LNHNV and CDR2 YYDKDF (reference sequence). This CDR3 region has 15 residues. The trim removed 4 bases at V and 1 base at J, leaving 7 bases unmatched. The CDR3 protein is CATSTGKTGSYEQYF. Written as DNA, the CDR3 is TGTGCCACCAGCACTGGAAAGACAGGGTCCTACGAGCAGTACTTC.